This T cell receptor beta chain came from a study of shared clonotypes between healthy human individuals. Germline V gene data show CDR1 as MNHNY and CDR2 as SVGAGI (reference sequence). This CDR3 region has 13 residues. Trimming shortened V by 5 bases and J by 5 bases, and 12 bases separated the two germline ends. Method: immunoSEQ multiplex PCR; TCRdb's copy keeps in-frame clones and lacks some. Here the sample spans fewer than 600,000 clones, less than 85% being singletons. The sequencing input was PBMCs. The V and J genes are TRBV6-6 and TRBJ1-1; possible D gene TRBD1, 6 bases. The receptor comes from a woman between 40 and 50 years old in good health. Some clones in this sample may be carry-over from other donors' samples. Written as DNA, the CDR3 is TGTGCCAGCAGTCAAGGGGGGGGGACTGAAGCTTTCTTT. Translation gives CASSQGGGTEAFF.